This is a list of T cell receptor beta chains from one sample in a study of T cells in Graves' hyperthyroidism and ophthalmopathy. MiXCR was run by TCRdb on the multiplex PCR reads, yielding one entry per CDR3 protein. The sample consists of 550,000 to 850,000 distinct CDR3 sequences, about 17% of them appearing once. What was sequenced was blood. These receptors originate from a woman between 50 and 59 years old with Graves' hyperthyroidism that later progressed to Graves' ophthalmopathy. Both conserved end residues are part of each CDR3. The order of the fields is V gene, J gene, CDR3 protein.

V gene: TRBV20-1; J gene: TRBJ2-7; CDR3 protein: CSLGVNEQYF
V gene: TRBV7-3; J gene: TRBJ2-1; CDR3 protein: CASSSWGASSTNEQFF
V gene: TRBV19; J gene: TRBJ1-1; CDR3 protein: CASNLNTEAFF
V gene: TRBV5-1; J gene: TRBJ1-1; CDR3 protein: CASSWIYMNTEAFF
V gene: TRBV3-1; J gene: TRBJ1-1; CDR3 protein: CASSQVAGGRNTEAFF
V gene: TRBV12-3/TRBV12-4; J gene: TRBJ1-2; CDR3 protein: CASSLGQGSFYTF
V gene: TRBV5-1; J gene: TRBJ1-2; CDR3 protein: CASSFMMDRNYGYTF
V gene: TRBV27; J gene: TRBJ2-7; CDR3 protein: CASSLSSGTATYEQYF
V gene: TRBV9; J gene: TRBJ1-4; CDR3 protein: CASSVGGANEKLFF
V gene: TRBV12-3/TRBV12-4; J gene: TRBJ2-2; CDR3 protein: CASRQLTGELFF
V gene: TRBV6-2/TRBV6-3; J gene: TRBJ2-2; CDR3 protein: CASKRGNTGELFF
V gene: TRBV12-3/TRBV12-4; J gene: TRBJ2-3; CDR3 protein: CASTDDLGSHTQYF
V gene: TRBV5-1; J gene: TRBJ1-6; CDR3 protein: CASSLAAGRSSPLHF
V gene: TRBV7-9; J gene: TRBJ2-7; CDR3 protein: CASSFTGYEQYF
V gene: TRBV20-1; J gene: TRBJ2-1; CDR3 protein: CSAGNRDSRASYNEQFF
V gene: TRBV5-6; J gene: TRBJ1-1; CDR3 protein: CASSPLEKTGEAFF
V gene: TRBV3-1; J gene: TRBJ1-6; CDR3 protein: CASSQVPTPLHF
V gene: TRBV3-1; J gene: TRBJ1-6; CDR3 protein: CASSQGGAWGGSPLHF
V gene: TRBV6-1; J gene: TRBJ1-1; CDR3 protein: CASSDRTGRTEAFF
V gene: TRBV3-1; J gene: TRBJ1-1; CDR3 protein: CASSHYPGEAFF
V gene: TRBV29-1; J gene: TRBJ1-2; CDR3 protein: CSVDSSDGYTF
V gene: TRBV20-1; J gene: TRBJ2-7; CDR3 protein: CSARGGGIYSYEQYF
V gene: TRBV7-9; J gene: TRBJ1-4; CDR3 protein: CATRLAGGHEKLFF
V gene: TRBV9; J gene: TRBJ2-3; CDR3 protein: CASSVATVPTDTQYF
V gene: TRBV12-3/TRBV12-4; J gene: TRBJ1-6; CDR3 protein: CASRAPGTGGSPLHF
V gene: TRBV6-6; J gene: TRBJ1-1; CDR3 protein: CASSYSYRGSTEAFF
V gene: TRBV20-1; J gene: TRBJ1-5; CDR3 protein: CSGVDGPNQPQHF
V gene: TRBV20-1; J gene: TRBJ1-5; CDR3 protein: CSAYPGQGNQPQHF
V gene: TRBV7-9; J gene: TRBJ2-5; CDR3 protein: CASSLRLGMETQYF
V gene: TRBV7-2; J gene: TRBJ1-4; CDR3 protein: CASSLAQGRAAEKLFF
V gene: TRBV19; J gene: TRBJ2-2; CDR3 protein: CATTGTPRGGELFF
V gene: TRBV3-1; J gene: TRBJ1-1; CDR3 protein: CASSPSPGRTEAFF
V gene: TRBV6-1; J gene: TRBJ2-1; CDR3 protein: CASSRSGERGNYNEQFF
V gene: TRBV24-1; J gene: TRBJ1-6; CDR3 protein: CATSSPEHRGFSLVNSPLHF
V gene: TRBV2; J gene: TRBJ1-2; CDR3 protein: CASSAQEFYGYTF
V gene: TRBV3-1; J gene: TRBJ2-5; CDR3 protein: CASLQGTSETQYF
V gene: TRBV5-1; J gene: TRBJ2-2; CDR3 protein: CASTLGQGVTGELFF
V gene: TRBV20-1; J gene: TRBJ2-2; CDR3 protein: CSARDYAGENTGELFF
V gene: TRBV19; J gene: TRBJ2-5; CDR3 protein: CASRRGTGSLQETQYF
V gene: TRBV19; J gene: TRBJ1-5; CDR3 protein: CASSPGTINSNQPQHF
V gene: TRBV5-1; J gene: TRBJ1-1; CDR3 protein: CASSASGTGGTEAFF
V gene: TRBV25-1; J gene: TRBJ1-2; CDR3 protein: CASSGGGGANYGYTF
V gene: TRBV6-5; J gene: TRBJ1-1; CDR3 protein: CASSLLLQGVKAEAFF
V gene: TRBV20-1; J gene: TRBJ1-2; CDR3 protein: CSAFKRGYTF
V gene: TRBV20-1; J gene: TRBJ1-2; CDR3 protein: CSAPYREGGYTF
V gene: TRBV29-1; J gene: TRBJ1-2; CDR3 protein: CSVEDRPADGYTF
V gene: TRBV18; J gene: TRBJ2-7; CDR3 protein: CASSPPTGDPYEQYF
V gene: TRBV20-1; J gene: TRBJ1-5; CDR3 protein: CSARDWGAGDNQPQHF